This section outlines one T cell receptor beta chain sequence together with its context. Its antigen is currently unknown. The sample comes from a study of CD8 T cells in Susac syndrome. On the study more broadly: The Susac syndrome patients that were sequenced included 5 or 6 with active disease and roughly 8 in remission. Susac syndrome patients were untreated, on corticosteroids with some adding intravenous immunoglobulin, or on intravenous immunoglobulin only. Study-level points and caveats: CD4+ repertoires of Susac syndrome patients lacked detectable clonal expansion.

It was with random hexamers that roughly 0.45 to 1 ug RNA was reverse transcribed. TCRdb called the immunoSEQ multiplex PCR reads again in MiXCR, with one record for every CDR3 protein. Of some 150,000 distinct CDR3 sequences listed, 85% to 95% are singletons. TEMRA cells were FACS-enriched, unlike CD8+ and CD4+ T cells, which were negatively isolated. V lost 3 bases to trimming and J lost 1 base; unmatched junction nucleotides: 1. This CDR3 comprises 14 residues. The germline CDR1 and CDR2 sequences are SGHNT and YYREEE (reference sequence). The sequence was collected from a human donor with Susac syndrome. The gene calls are TRBV5-4 and TRBJ2-3; 8 bases align to TRBD1. Input material: CD4+ T cells from PBMCs. The CDR3 bases are TGTGCCAGCAGCTGGGGACAGGGCACAGATACGCAGTATTTT. It specifies CASSWGQGTDTQYF.